These T cell receptor beta chains were read from a single sample in a study of human versus mouse CDR3 diversity and MHC coevolution. Sequenced by immunoSEQ multiplex PCR; TCRdb stores in-frame clones only, minus some. The table records tens of thousands of clones, 92% of them present only once. Specimen: naive CD4+ T cells from blood. These receptor sequences come from a person between 25 and 70 years old in good health. Each CDR3 is given with its conserved first and last residue. Fields, in order: V gene, CDR3 length, clone size, D gene, J gene, CDR3 DNA, CDR3 protein. The D gene is left open where the match is weak. Size values are once, few and many counts, or a class for expanded clones, and some rows have none.

V: TRBV10-1
length: 15
size: few
D: NA
J: TRBJ2-2
DNA: TGCGCCAGCAGTGAGTCGAAATCACGGACCGGGGAGCTGTTTTTT
CDR3: CASSESKSRTGELFF

V: TRBV6-4
length: 16
size: NA
D: NA
J: TRBJ1-3
DNA: TGTGCCAGCAGTGAAGACGAGGAACGCTCTGGAAACACCATATATTTT
CDR3: CASSEDEERSGNTIYF

V: TRBV9
length: 14
size: NA
D: NA
J: TRBJ2-2
DNA: TGTGCCAGCAGCCTCAGGGTTGACACCGGGGAGCTGTTTTTT
CDR3: CASSLRVDTGELFF

V: TRBV19
length: 15
size: NA
D: NA
J: TRBJ1-3
DNA: TGTGCCAGTAGTATTTGGGGCGGATCTGGAAACACCATATATTTT
CDR3: CASSIWGGSGNTIYF

V: TRBV5-1
length: 15
size: few
D: NA
J: TRBJ1-3
DNA: TGCGCCAGCAGCTCCCCAGGGGACCCTGGAAACACCATATATTTT
CDR3: CASSSPGDPGNTIYF

V: TRBV28
length: 15
size: once
D: TRBD1
J: TRBJ1-5
DNA: TGTGCCAGCAGTCTCCAGACAGGGCTTGGGCAGCCCCAGCATTTT
CDR3: CASSLQTGLGQPQHF

V: TRBV9
length: 16
size: NA
D: NA
J: TRBJ2-2
DNA: TGTGCCAGCAGCGAGAGACAGGCCACGAACACCGGGGAGCTGTTTTTT
CDR3: CASSERQATNTGELFF

V: TRBV5-1
length: 14
size: NA
D: NA
J: TRBJ1-1
DNA: TGCGCCAGCAGCTTGGGACACCTGAACACTGAAGCTTTCTTT
CDR3: CASSLGHLNTEAFF

V: TRBV13
length: 15
size: NA
D: NA
J: TRBJ1-6
DNA: TGTGCCAGCAGCTTAGTAGCAGAGATTAATTCACCCCTCCACTTT
CDR3: CASSLVAEINSPLHF

V: TRBV30
length: 12
size: once
D: NA
J: TRBJ1-5
DNA: TGTGCCTGGAGTGGCTCCGGGGAGCCCCAGCATTTT
CDR3: CAWSGSGEPQHF

V: TRBV7-9
length: 17
size: NA
D: TRBD1
J: TRBJ2-1
DNA: TGTGCCAGCAGCCCTGCCCCCGGGACAGGTTCTTACAATGAGCAGTTCTTC
CDR3: CASSPAPGTGSYNEQFF

V: TRBV6-4
length: 16
size: NA
D: TRBD1
J: TRBJ2-7
DNA: TGTGCCATCTCGGGACAGGGGACCCCACGTTTCTACGAGCAGTACTTC
CDR3: CAISGQGTPRFYEQYF

V: TRBV10-2
length: 16
size: NA
D: TRBD1
J: TRBJ2-4
DNA: TGCGCCAGCAGTGAGTCCTTGACAGGGGGCGGAAACATTCAGTACTTC
CDR3: CASSESLTGGGNIQYF

V: TRBV30
length: 12
size: NA
D: NA
J: TRBJ2-3
DNA: TGTGCCTGGAGCGCCGCCGGGGGAGTGGAGTATTTT
CDR3: CAWSAAGGVEYF